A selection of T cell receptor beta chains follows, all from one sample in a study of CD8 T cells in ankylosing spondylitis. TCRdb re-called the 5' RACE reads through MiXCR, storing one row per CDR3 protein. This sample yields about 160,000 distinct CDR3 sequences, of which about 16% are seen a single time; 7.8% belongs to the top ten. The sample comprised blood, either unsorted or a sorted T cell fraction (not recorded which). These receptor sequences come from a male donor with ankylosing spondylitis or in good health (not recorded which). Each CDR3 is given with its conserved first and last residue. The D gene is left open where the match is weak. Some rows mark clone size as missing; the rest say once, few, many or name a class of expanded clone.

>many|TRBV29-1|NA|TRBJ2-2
CSVKLGAGELFF
TGCAGCGTTAAACTAGGGGCCGGGGAGCTGTTTTTT
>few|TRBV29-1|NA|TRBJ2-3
CSAEGRGTTDTQYF
TGCAGCGCTGAGGGGCGCGGAACCACAGATACGCAGTATTTT
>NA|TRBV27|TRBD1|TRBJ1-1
CASIRDRVSAEAFF
TGTGCCAGCATTAGGGACAGGGTTTCCGCTGAAGCTTTCTTT
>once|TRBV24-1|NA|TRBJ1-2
CATSDFRGIGYTF
TGTGCCACCAGTGATTTCCGAGGGATTGGCTACACCTTC
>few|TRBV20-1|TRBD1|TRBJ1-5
CSARGTGYSNQPQHF
TGCAGTGCTAGAGGGACAGGATATAGCAATCAGCCCCAGCATTTT
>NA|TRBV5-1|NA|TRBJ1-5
CATPPNIHSNQPQHF
TGCGCCACCCCGCCGAACATCCATAGCAATCAGCCCCAGCATTTT
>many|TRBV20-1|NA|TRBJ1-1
CSARAGGTEAFF
TGCAGTGCTAGAGCGGGGGGCACTGAAGCTTTCTTT
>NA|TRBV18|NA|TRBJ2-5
CASSPPPGARETQYF
TGTGCCAGCTCACCGCCTCCAGGGGCAAGGGAGACCCAGTACTTC
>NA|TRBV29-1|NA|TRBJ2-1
CSGDFYNEQFF
TGCAGCGGGGACTTCTACAATGAGCAGTTCTTC
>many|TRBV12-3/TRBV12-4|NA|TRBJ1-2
CASRNLHWDGYTF
TGTGCCAGCAGGAATCTCCATTGGGATGGCTACACCTTC
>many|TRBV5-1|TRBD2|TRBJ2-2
CASTTGGASGTGELFF
TGCGCCAGCACGACGGGAGGGGCGTCGGGGACCGGGGAGCTGTTTTTT